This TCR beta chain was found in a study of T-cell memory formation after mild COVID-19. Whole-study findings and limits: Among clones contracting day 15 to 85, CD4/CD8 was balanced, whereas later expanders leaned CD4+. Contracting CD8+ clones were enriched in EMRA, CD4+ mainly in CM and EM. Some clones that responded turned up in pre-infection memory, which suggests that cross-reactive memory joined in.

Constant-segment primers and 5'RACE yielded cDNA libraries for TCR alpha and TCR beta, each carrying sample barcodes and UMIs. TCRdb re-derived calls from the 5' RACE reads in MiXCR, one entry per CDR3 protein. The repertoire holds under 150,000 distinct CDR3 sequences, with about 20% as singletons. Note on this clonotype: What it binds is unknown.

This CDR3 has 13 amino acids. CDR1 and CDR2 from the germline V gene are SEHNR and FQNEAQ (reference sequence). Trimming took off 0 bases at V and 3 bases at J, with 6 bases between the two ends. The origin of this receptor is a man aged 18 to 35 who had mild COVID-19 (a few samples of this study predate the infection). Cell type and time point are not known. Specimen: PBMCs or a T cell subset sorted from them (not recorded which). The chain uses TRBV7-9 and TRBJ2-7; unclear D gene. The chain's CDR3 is CASSLAADYEQYF. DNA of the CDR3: TGTGCCAGCAGCTTAGCCGCTGACTACGAGCAGTACTTC.